Described below is a single T cell receptor beta chain sequence and its context. This entry belongs to a study of cytomegalovirus exposure and HLA in healthy donors. 60 Vbeta and 13 Jbeta primers were used in PCR. Assay: immunoSEQ multiplex PCR; the TCRdb copy retains only in-frame clones and omits some. The data contain around 88,000 clones, just under 80% of them singletons. The V and J ends lost 4 bases and 1 base, in that order; junction bases with no gene match: 15. The germline V gene has CDR1 PRHDT and CDR2 FYEKMQ (reference sequence). The length of the CDR3 is 21 residues. V and J are TRBV13 and TRBJ2-1, with 14 nucleotides matching TRBD2. The sample comprised PBMCs. This TCR was recovered from a woman in her thirties or forties in good health and CMV-seropositive. CDR3 amino acids: CASSSITPGLAGVGSYNEQFF. CDR3 coding DNA: TGTGCCAGCAGCTCGATCACACCGGGACTAGCGGGAGTGGGGTCCTACAATGAGCAGTTCTTC.